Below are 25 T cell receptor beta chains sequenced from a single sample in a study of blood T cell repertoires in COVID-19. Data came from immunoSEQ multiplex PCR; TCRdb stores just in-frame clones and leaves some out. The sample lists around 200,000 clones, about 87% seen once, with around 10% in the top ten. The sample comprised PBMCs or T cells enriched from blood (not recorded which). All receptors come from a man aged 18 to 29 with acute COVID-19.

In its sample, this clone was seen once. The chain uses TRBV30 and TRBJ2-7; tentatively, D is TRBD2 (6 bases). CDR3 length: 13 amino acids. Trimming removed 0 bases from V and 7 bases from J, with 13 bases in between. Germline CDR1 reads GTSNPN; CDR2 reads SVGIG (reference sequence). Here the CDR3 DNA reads TGTGCCTGGAGTGTGGACTACCCAAGGGAGCAGTACTTC. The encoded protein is CAWSVDYPREQYF.

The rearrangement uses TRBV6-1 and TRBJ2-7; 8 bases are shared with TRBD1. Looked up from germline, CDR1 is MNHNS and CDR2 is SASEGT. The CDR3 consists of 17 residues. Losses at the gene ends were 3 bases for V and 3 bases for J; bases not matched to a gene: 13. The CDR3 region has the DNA TGTGCCAGCAGTGAGTTAACCCAGACAGGGGCGGACTACGAGCAGTACTTC. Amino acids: CASSELTQTGADYEQYF.

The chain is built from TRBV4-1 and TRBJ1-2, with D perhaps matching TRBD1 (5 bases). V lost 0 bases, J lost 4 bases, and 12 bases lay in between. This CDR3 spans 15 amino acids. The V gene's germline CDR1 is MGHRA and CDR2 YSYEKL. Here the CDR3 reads CASSQDQGRVYGYTF. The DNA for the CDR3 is TGCGCCAGCAGCCAAGATCAGGGCAGGGTCTATGGCTACACCTTC.

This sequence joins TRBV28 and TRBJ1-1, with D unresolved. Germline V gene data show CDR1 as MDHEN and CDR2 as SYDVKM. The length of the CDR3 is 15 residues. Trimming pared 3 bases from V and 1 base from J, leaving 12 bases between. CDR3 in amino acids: CASSFNGAGNTEAFF. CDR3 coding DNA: TGTGCCAGCAGTTTTAATGGTGCAGGGAACACTGAAGCTTTCTTT.

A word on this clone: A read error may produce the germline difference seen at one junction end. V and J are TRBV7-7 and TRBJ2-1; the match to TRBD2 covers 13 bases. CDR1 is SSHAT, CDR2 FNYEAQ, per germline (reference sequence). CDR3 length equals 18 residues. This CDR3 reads CASSKTSGRARAYNEQFF. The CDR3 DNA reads TGTGCTAGCAGCAAAACTAGCGGGAGGGCCAGAGCCTACAATGAGCAGTTCTTC.

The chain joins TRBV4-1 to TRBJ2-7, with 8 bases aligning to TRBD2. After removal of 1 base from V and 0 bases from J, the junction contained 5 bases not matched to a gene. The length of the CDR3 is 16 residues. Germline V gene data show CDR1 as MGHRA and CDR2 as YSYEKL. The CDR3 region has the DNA TGCGCCAGCAGCCAAGTCGGGACTAGGGACTCCTACGAGCAGTACTTC. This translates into CASSQVGTRDSYEQYF.

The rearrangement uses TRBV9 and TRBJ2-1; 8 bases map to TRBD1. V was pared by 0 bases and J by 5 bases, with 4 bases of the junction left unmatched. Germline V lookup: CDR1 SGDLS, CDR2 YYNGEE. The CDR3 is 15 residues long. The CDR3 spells CASSVALTGDNEQFF. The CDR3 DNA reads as TGTGCCAGCAGCGTAGCCCTGACAGGGGACAATGAGCAGTTCTTC.

DNA for the CDR3: TGTGCCAGCAGCCCCCGATTTACGACAGCCACCTACGAGCAGTACTTC. Its protein product is CASSPRFTTATYEQYF. The chain combines TRBV5-4 with TRBJ2-7; D might be TRBD1 (5 bases). Looked up from germline, CDR1 is SGHNT and CDR2 is YYREEE (reference sequence). Trimming shortened V by 4 bases and J by 2 bases, and 19 bases separated the two germline ends. This CDR3 region has 16 residues.

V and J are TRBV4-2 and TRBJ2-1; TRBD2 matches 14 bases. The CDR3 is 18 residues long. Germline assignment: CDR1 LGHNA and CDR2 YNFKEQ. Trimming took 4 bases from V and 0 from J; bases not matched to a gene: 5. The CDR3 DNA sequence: TGTGCCAGCAGCCGCATGGGGACTAGCGGGGGCTCCTACAATGAGCAGTTCTTC. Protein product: CASSRMGTSGGSYNEQFF.

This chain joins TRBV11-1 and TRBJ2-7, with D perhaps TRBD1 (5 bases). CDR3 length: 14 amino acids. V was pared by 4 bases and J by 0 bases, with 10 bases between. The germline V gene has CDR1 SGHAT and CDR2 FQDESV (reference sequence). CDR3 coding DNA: TGTGCCAGCAGCTACACGCAGGGCTCCTACGAGCAGTACTTC. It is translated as CASSYTQGSYEQYF. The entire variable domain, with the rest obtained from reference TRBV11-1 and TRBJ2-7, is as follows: EAEVAQSPRYKITEKSQAVAFWCDPISGHATLYWYRQILGQGPELLVQFQDESVVDDSQLPKDRFSAERLKGVDSTLKIQPAELGDSAMYLCASSYTQGSYEQYFGPGTRLTVT.

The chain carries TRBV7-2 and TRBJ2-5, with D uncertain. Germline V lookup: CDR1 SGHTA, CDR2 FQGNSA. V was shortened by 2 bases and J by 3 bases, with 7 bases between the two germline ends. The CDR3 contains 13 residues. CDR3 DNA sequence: TGTGCCAGCAGCTTACAGTTAAAAGAGACCCAGTACTTC. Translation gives CASSLQLKETQYF.

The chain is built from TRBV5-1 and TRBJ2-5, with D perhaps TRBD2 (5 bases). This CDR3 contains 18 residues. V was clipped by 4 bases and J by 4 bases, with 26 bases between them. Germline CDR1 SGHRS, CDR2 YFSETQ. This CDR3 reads CASSPEAKGWYSGETQYF. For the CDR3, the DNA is TGCGCCAGCAGCCCGGAGGCTAAGGGTTGGTATTCCGGAGAGACCCAGTACTTC.

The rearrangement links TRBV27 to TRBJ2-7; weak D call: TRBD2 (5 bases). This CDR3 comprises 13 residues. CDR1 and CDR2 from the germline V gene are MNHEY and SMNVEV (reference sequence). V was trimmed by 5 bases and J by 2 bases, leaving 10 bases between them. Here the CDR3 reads CASSPFGAYEQYF. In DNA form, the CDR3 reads TGTGCCAGCAGTCCCTTCGGGGCCTACGAGCAGTACTTC.

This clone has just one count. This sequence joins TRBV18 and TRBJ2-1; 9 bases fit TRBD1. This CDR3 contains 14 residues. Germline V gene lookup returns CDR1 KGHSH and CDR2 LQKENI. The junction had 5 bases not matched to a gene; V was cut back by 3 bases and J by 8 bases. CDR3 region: CASSPGQGKDEQFF. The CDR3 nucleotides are TGTGCCAGCTCACCGGGACAGGGAAAAGATGAGCAGTTCTTC.

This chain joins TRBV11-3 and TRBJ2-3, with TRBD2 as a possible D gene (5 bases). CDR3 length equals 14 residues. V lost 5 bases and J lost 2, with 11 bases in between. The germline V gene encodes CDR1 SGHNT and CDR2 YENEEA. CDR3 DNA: TGTGCCAGCAGCCAGGACCGGGACACAGATACGCAGTATTTT. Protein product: CASSQDRDTDTQYF.

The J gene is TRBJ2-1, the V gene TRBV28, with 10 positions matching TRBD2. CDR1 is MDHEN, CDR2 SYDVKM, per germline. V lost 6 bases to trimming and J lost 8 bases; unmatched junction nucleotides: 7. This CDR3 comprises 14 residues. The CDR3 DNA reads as TGTGCCAGCAGCCTAGCGGGAGCCGGGGATGAGCAGTTCTTC. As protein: CASSLAGAGDEQFF.

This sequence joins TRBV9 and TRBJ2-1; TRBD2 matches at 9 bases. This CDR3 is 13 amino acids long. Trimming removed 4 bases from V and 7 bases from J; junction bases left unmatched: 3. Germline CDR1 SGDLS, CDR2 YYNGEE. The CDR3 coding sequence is TGTGCCAGCAGCCAAACTAGCGGGAATGAGCAGTTCTTC. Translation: CASSQTSGNEQFF.

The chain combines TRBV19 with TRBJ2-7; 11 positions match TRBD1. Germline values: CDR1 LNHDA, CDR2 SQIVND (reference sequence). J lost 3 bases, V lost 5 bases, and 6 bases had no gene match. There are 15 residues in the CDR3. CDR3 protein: CASSAGTGGGYEQYF. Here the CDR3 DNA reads TGTGCCAGTAGTGCCGGGACAGGGGGAGGCTACGAGCAGTACTTC.

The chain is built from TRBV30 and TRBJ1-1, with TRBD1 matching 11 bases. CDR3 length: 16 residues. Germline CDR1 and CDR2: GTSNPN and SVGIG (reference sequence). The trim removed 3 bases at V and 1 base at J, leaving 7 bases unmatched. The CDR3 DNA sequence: TGTGCCTGGAGGCGGGGACAGGGGGTTGCGAACACTGAAGCTTTCTTT. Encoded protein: CAWRRGQGVANTEAFF. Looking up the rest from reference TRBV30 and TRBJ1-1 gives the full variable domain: SQTIHQWPATLVQPVGSPLSLECTVEGTSNPNLYWYRQAAGRGLQLLFYSVGIGQISSEVPQNLSASRPQDRQFILSSKKLLLSDSGFYLCAWRRGQGVANTEAFFGQGTRLTVV.

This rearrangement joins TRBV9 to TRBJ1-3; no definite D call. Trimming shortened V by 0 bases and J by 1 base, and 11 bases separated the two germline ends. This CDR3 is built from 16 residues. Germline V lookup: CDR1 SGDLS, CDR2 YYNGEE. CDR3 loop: CASSVAELPSGNTIYF. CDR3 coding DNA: TGTGCCAGCAGCGTAGCCGAGCTGCCATCTGGAAACACCATATATTTT.

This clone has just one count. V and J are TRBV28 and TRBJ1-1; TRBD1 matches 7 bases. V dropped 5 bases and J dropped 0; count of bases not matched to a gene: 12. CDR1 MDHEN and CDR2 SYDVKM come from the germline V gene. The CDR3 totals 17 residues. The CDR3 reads CASSASSTGLMNTEAFF. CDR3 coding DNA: TGTGCCAGCAGTGCCTCATCGACAGGGCTCATGAACACTGAAGCTTTCTTT.

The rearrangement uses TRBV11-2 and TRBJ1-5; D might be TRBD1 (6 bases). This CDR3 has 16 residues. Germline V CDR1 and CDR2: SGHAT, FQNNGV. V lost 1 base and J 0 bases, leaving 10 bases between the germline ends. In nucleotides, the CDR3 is TGTGCCAGCAGCTTAGCAGGGGCGAATAGCAATCAGCCCCAGCATTTT. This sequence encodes CASSLAGANSNQPQHF.

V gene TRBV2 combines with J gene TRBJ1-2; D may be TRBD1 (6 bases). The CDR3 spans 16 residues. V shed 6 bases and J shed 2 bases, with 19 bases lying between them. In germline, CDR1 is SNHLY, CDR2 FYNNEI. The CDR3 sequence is CASRDSQLPENYGYTF. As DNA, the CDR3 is TGTGCCAGCAGGGACAGTCAGCTGCCTGAGAACTATGGCTACACCTTC. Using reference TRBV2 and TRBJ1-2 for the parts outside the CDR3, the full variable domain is EPEVTQTPSHQVTQMGQEVILRCVPISNHLYFYWYRQILGQKVEFLVSFYNNEISEKSEIFDDQFSVERPDGSNFTLKIRSTKLEDSAMYFCASRDSQLPENYGYTFGSGTRLTVV.

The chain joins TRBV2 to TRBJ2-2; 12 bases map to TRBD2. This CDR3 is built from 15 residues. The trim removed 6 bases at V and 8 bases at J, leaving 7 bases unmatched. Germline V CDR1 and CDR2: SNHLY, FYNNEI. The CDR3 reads CASRPKTSGSGELFF. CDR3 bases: TGTGCCAGCAGACCCAAGACTAGCGGGAGTGGGGAGCTGTTTTTT.

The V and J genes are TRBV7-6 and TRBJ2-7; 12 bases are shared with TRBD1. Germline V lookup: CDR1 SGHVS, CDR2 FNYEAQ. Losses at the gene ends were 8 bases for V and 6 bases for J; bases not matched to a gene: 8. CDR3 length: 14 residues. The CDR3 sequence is CASSFRDRGPEQYF. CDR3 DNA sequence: TGTGCCAGCTCCTTCCGGGACAGGGGGCCCGAGCAGTACTTC.